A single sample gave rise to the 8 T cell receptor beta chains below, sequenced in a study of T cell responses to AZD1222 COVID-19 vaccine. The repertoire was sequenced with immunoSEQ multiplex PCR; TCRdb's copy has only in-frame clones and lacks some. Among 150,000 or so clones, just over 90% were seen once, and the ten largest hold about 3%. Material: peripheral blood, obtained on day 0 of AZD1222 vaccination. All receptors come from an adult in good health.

The CDR3 is CASSLGQINEKLFF. The CDR3 nucleotides are TGTGCCAGCAGCTTAGGGCAGATTAATGAAAAACTGTTTTTT. V is TRBV7-2 and J is TRBJ1-4; no definite D call. The CDR3 sequence is 14 residues long. V lost 1 base, J lost 4 bases, and 7 bases lay in between. Per the germline V gene, CDR1 is SGHTA and CDR2 is FQGNSA. The full variable domain, its missing parts supplied by reference TRBV7-2 and TRBJ1-4, is GAGVSQSPSNKVTEKGKDVELRCDPISGHTALYWYRQSLGQGLEFLIYFQGNSAPDKSGLPSDRFSAERTGGSVSTLTIQRTQQEDSAVYLCASSLGQINEKLFFGSGTQLSVL.

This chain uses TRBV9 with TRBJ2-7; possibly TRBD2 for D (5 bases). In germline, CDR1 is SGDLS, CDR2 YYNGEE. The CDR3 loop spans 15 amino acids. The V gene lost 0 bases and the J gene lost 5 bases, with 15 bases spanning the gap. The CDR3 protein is CASSVGPGVFNEQYF. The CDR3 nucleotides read TGTGCCAGCAGCGTAGGTCCCGGGGTGTTTAACGAGCAGTACTTC.

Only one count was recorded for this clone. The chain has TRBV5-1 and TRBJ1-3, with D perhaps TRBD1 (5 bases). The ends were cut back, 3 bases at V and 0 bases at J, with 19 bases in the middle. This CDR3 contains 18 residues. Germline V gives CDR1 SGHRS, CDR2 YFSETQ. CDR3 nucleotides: TGCGCCAGCAGCTCCGACTCCCCCACAGGCTACTCTGGAAACACCATATATTTT. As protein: CASSSDSPTGYSGNTIYF.

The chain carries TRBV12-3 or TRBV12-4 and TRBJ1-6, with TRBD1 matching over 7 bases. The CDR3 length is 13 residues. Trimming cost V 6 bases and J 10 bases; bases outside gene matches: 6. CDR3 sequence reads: CASRPTGVSPLHF. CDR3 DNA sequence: TGTGCCAGCAGACCTACAGGGGTCTCACCCCTCCACTTT.

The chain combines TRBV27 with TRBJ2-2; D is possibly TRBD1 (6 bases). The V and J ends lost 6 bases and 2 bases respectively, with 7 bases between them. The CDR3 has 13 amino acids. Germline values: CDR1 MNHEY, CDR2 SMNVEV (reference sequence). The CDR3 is CASSRGNTGELFF. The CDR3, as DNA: TGTGCCAGCAGCAGGGGAAACACCGGGGAGCTGTTTTTT.

The chain's CDR3 is CASSRQGGDIQYF. The CDR3 nucleotides are TGTGCCAGCAGTCGACAGGGAGGTGACATTCAGTACTTC. The V gene is TRBV6-5, the J gene TRBJ2-4; weak D call: TRBD1 (7 bases). The CDR3 is 13 residues long. V lost 5 bases to trimming and J lost 8 bases, with 13 bases between them. Germline-derived CDR1 and CDR2 are MNHEY and SVGAGI.

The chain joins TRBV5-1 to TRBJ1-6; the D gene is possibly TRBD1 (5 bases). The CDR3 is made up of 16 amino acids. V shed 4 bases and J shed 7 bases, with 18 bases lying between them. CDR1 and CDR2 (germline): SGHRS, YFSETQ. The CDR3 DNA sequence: TGCGCCAGCAGCGTGGACACGGGGGTATGGAATTCACCCCTCCACTTT. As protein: CASSVDTGVWNSPLHF.

The CDR3 spells CASSLPAGGRTEAFF. CDR3 sequence (DNA): TGTGCCAGCAGCTTACCGGCAGGGGGCAGGACTGAAGCTTTCTTT. The chain links TRBV7-9 to TRBJ1-1; 8 nucleotides align to TRBD1. The germline CDR1 and CDR2 sequences are SEHNR and FQNEAQ (reference sequence). The CDR3 sequence is 15 residues long. V trimming: 2 bases; J trimming: 5 bases; junction bases outside the gene matches: 7.